Below are 17 T cell receptor beta chains sequenced from a single sample in a study of cytomegalovirus exposure and HLA in healthy donors. Primers: 60 Vbeta forward and 13 Jbeta reverse. The method was immunoSEQ multiplex PCR; TCRdb's version includes in-frame clones alone and lacks a portion of them. The sample yields about 160,000 clones, roughly 85% seen once. Source material: PBMCs. The source of these receptors is a man between 35 and 55 years old in good health and CMV-seronegative.

The chain links TRBV4-2 to TRBJ2-5, with TRBD1 matching over 10 bases. Germline-derived CDR1 and CDR2 are LGHNA and YNFKEQ. V lost 1 base, J lost 2 bases, and 10 bases stayed unmatched. The CDR3 runs to 18 residues. CDR3 coding DNA: TGTGCCAGCAGCCAAGGGTTCCCGGGACAGGGGCGTCAAGAGACCCAGTACTTC. As protein: CASSQGFPGQGRQETQYF.

The rearrangement uses TRBV7-2 and TRBJ1-5, with unresolved D. V was trimmed by 0 bases and J by 5 bases, leaving 14 bases between them. There are 16 residues in the CDR3. Looked up from germline, CDR1 is SGHTA and CDR2 is FQGNSA. Here the CDR3 DNA reads TGTGCCAGCAGCTTAGCGTTAACTACACTCGATCAGCCCCAGCATTTT. Translation gives CASSLALTTLDQPQHF.

The chain is built from TRBV7-6 and TRBJ2-3; 10 bases are a match to TRBD2. This CDR3 has 16 amino acids. Per germline, CDR1 SGHVS and CDR2 FNYEAQ. V lost 5 bases and J lost 4; bases outside the gene matches: 9. CDR3 in amino acids: CASSAVASGRSDTQYF. The CDR3 DNA is TGTGCCAGCAGCGCCGTCGCTAGCGGGAGATCAGATACGCAGTATTTT.

J is TRBJ1-4 and V is TRBV5-6; TRBD1 aligns across 8 bases. The CDR3 has 15 residues. The trim removed 3 bases at V and 7 bases at J, leaving 8 bases unmatched. The germline gives CDR1 SGHDT, CDR2 YYEEEE. CDR3 region: CASSSTGGGSEKLFF. CDR3 nucleotide sequence: TGTGCCAGCAGCTCCACAGGGGGAGGGAGTGAAAAACTGTTTTTT.

The chain is built from TRBV19 and TRBJ2-4, with 13 nucleotides matching TRBD2. The CDR3 consists of 17 residues. Germline CDR1 reads LNHDA; CDR2 reads SQIVND (reference sequence). The V gene end was trimmed by 4 bases and the J gene end by 5 bases; junction bases not matched to a gene: 8. The CDR3 spells CASSSRTSGSSENIQYF. In DNA form, the CDR3 reads TGTGCCAGTAGTAGCCGGACTAGCGGGAGCTCAGAAAACATTCAGTACTTC.

The chain has TRBV11-2 and TRBJ1-6; TRBD1 is a possible D gene (6 bases). The V and J ends lost 5 bases and 7 bases respectively, with 21 bases between them. The CDR3 sequence is 17 residues long. The germline V gene has CDR1 SGHAT and CDR2 FQNNGV. This chain's CDR3 is CASSPKQGSPRNSPLHF. CDR3 sequence (DNA): TGTGCCAGCAGCCCAAAACAGGGATCCCCGAGGAATTCACCCCTCCACTTT.

This sequence joins TRBV5-4 and TRBJ2-2; 12 bases align to TRBD2. Germline V gives CDR1 SGHNT, CDR2 YYREEE (reference sequence). This CDR3 spans 20 amino acids. The trim removed 4 bases at V and 7 bases at J, leaving 20 bases unmatched. CDR3 sequence reads: CASSLGGRGTSGRRNGELFF. The CDR3, as DNA: TGTGCCAGCAGCCTTGGCGGTCGTGGCACTAGCGGGAGGAGGAACGGGGAGCTGTTTTTT.

The gene calls are TRBV19 and TRBJ1-2, with TRBD1 matching over 10 bases. The CDR3 runs 13 residues. CDR1 is LNHDA, CDR2 SQIVND, per germline (reference sequence). V was clipped by 8 bases and J by 5 bases; unmatched bases: 5. CDR3 in amino acids: CASAPGQGYGYTF. CDR3 DNA sequence: TGTGCCAGTGCCCCGGGACAGGGGTATGGCTACACCTTC.

V is TRBV2 and J is TRBJ2-1; TRBD2 agrees at 9 bases. This CDR3 comprises 13 residues. The germline V gene has CDR1 SNHLY and CDR2 FYNNEI. V was clipped by 6 bases and J by 4 bases; unmatched bases: 1. The CDR3 coding sequence is TGTGCCAGCAGGACTAGCGGTTACAATGAGCAGTTCTTC. It specifies CASRTSGYNEQFF.

This clone was observed a single time. V is TRBV10-1 and J is TRBJ2-1, with 15 bases identical to TRBD2. From germline, CDR1 is WNHNN and CDR2 SYGVQD (reference sequence). The CDR3 loop spans 18 amino acids. V shed 6 bases and J 8 bases; nucleotides not matched to a gene: 14. The CDR3 here is CASSWTSGRAIDRDEQFF. Here the CDR3 DNA reads TGCGCCAGCAGCTGGACTAGCGGGAGGGCCATAGACCGCGATGAGCAGTTCTTC.

V is TRBV5-4 and J is TRBJ2-2, with 8 bases identical to TRBD2. After removal of 4 bases from V and 4 bases from J, the junction contained 6 bases not matched to a gene. The germline gives CDR1 SGHNT, CDR2 YYREEE (reference sequence). CDR3 length: 15 residues. CDR3 nucleotide sequence: TGTGCCAGCAGCCAGAGCGGGAGAGTCACCGGGGAGCTGTTTTTT. Protein: CASSQSGRVTGELFF.

The V call is TRBV6-5, the J call TRBJ1-1; 9 bases map to TRBD1. This CDR3 is 15 amino acids long. Trimming removed 0 bases from V and 4 bases from J; junction bases left unmatched: 3. Germline loops: CDR1 MNHEY, CDR2 SVGAGI. DNA of the CDR3: TGTGCCAGCAGTTACTCGGGACAGGGCAGCACTGAAGCTTTCTTT. This sequence encodes CASSYSGQGSTEAFF.

This chain joins TRBV5-1 and TRBJ2-2; a possible D gene is TRBD1 (5 bases). CDR1 SGHRS and CDR2 YFSETQ come from the germline V gene. The CDR3 loop spans 15 amino acids. Between the trimmed V and J ends, which lost 4 bases and 0 bases, there was a span of 10 bases. The CDR3 loop is CASSIWTPNTGELFF. The CDR3 region has the DNA TGCGCCAGCAGCATATGGACACCGAACACCGGGGAGCTGTTTTTT.

This chain uses TRBV19 with TRBJ1-1; 10 bases fit TRBD1. The V gene end was trimmed by 5 bases and the J gene end by 5 bases; junction bases not matched to a gene: 8. Looked up from germline, CDR1 is LNHDA and CDR2 is SQIVND (reference sequence). This CDR3 has 15 residues. CDR3 sequence: CASSYAGTGETEAFF. The DNA for the CDR3 is TGTGCCAGTAGTTACGCTGGGACAGGGGAAACTGAAGCTTTCTTT.

The V call is TRBV19, the J call TRBJ2-3; 13 bases agree with TRBD2. The CDR3 length is 14 residues. The V segment lost 3 bases and the J segment 7 bases; nucleotides outside the gene matches: 1. Looked up from germline, CDR1 is LNHDA and CDR2 is SQIVND (reference sequence). In nucleotides, the CDR3 is TGTGCCAGTAGTATGGGACTAGCGGGGCATACGCAGTATTTT. Its translation: CASSMGLAGHTQYF.

CDR3 in DNA: TGTGCCAGCTCACCTGCTGACAGGGGTAACTACTACGAGCAGTACTTC. Amino acids: CASSPADRGNYYEQYF. This chain uses TRBV18 with TRBJ2-7; 8 nucleotides align to TRBD1. V lost 3 bases and J lost 3; bases outside the gene matches: 10. CDR3 size: 16 residues. The germline V gene has CDR1 KGHSH and CDR2 LQKENI.

The chain joins TRBV10-3 to TRBJ2-7; D is unclear. The V and J ends lost 4 bases and 1 base respectively, with 8 bases between them. This CDR3 has 13 amino acids. Germline V lookup: CDR1 ENHRY, CDR2 SYGVKD. CDR3 nucleotide sequence: TGTGCCATCAGTGCCAGGCGATCCTACGAGCAGTACTTC. Translating it yields CAISARRSYEQYF.